The source of this TCR beta chain is a study of regulatory T cells in long-lasting Graves disease. This clonotype was recorded at least ten times. The antigen remains unidentified. The study's findings and limits: With persistent disease, TRBV28, TRBJ1-2 and TRBJ2-5 were the favored segments.

Building of the TCR beta libraries involved iRepertoire HTBI primers and Arm-PCR of CDR3 regions. MiXCR was run by TCRdb on the multiplex PCR reads, yielding one entry per CDR3 protein. Of hundreds of thousands of distinct CDR3 sequences listed, approximately 12% are singletons. Time point specified: newly diagnosed GD, antithyroid drugs for less than 3 months. PBMC-extracted RNA yielded the TCR library. The ends were cut back, 6 bases at V and 0 bases at J, with 14 bases in the middle. This CDR3 is 14 amino acids long. Germline V gives CDR1 SQVTM, CDR2 ANQGSEA. These data were also filed under a second study, of T cells in Graves' hyperthyroidism and ophthalmopathy. That paper adds: From stable hyperthyroidism, ophthalmopathy was separated by a 13 V-J model.

The source material was peripheral blood mononuclear cells (PBMCs), sampled at new diagnosis, from a patient treated with antithyroid drugs. The rearrangement links TRBV29-1 to TRBJ1-2; D remains unclear. The receptor's source is a man aged 30 to 45 with Graves disease. The CDR3 is CSVSRRKANYGYTF. The DNA for the CDR3 is TGCAGCGTCTCAAGGCGTAAAGCTAACTATGGCTACACCTTC.